The sequence of this T cell receptor beta chain was determined in a study of regulatory T cells in long-lasting Graves disease. Study-wide findings and caveats: Persistent disease samples used TRBV28, TRBJ1-2 and TRBJ2-5 preferentially. Researchers reported studying only peripheral blood, not thyroid tissue.

Concerning this clonotype: Its antigen is as yet unknown.

With iRepertoire HTBI primers and Arm-PCR of CDR3 regions, TCR beta libraries were built. TCRdb itself ran the multiplex PCR reads through MiXCR, one entry per CDR3 protein. Here the sample spans over 300,000 distinct CDR3 sequences, about 20% being singletons. Time point defined: persistent/refractory GD, antithyroid drugs over 5 years with positive TRAb. From PBMCs, RNA was extracted and then used to make the TCR library. The diagnosis of Graves' disease used American Thyroid Association guidelines. Tubes containing EDTA received approximately 9 milliliters of drawn peripheral blood. Germline lookup yields CDR1 MNHGY and CDR2 SVAAGI. V dropped 3 bases and J dropped 4; count of bases not matched to a gene: 6. The CDR3 is made up of 15 amino acids.

The sequence was collected from a female donor with Graves disease. The sequenced sample was peripheral blood mononuclear cells (PBMCs), obtained when the disease was refractory, from a patient treated with antithyroid drugs. The chain employs TRBV6-9 and TRBJ2-7; TRBD1 aligns across 10 bases. The CDR3 DNA follows: TGTGCCAGCAGTTACCGTTGGACAGGGGGTTACGAGCAGTACTTC. It specifies CASSYRWTGGYEQYF.